The 21 T cell receptor beta chains presented below share a single source sample, sequenced in a study of molecular identifiers for immune sequencing clone quantification. TCRdb recomputed calls from the PCR reads with MiXCR, one row per CDR3 protein. The sample has around 470,000 distinct CDR3 sequences; under 30% are singletons. The sequenced sample was naive CD8+ T cells from blood, with Jurkat cell RNA spiked in. Subset meaning: FACS-sorted CD8+CD4-CCR7+CD45RA+ naive T cells. The receptors stem from a human donor in good health. Some libraries in this study had Jurkat cell RNA spiked in.

This clonotype showed up many times. The genes are TRBV5-6 and TRBJ2-3; D gene unclear. Deletions cut 4 bases from V and 2 bases from J, with 17 bases between. Germline V lookup: CDR1 SGHDT, CDR2 YYEEEE. The CDR3 is 16 amino acids. This CDR3 reads CASSPAALSLTDTQYF. CDR3 bases: TGTGCCAGCAGCCCTGCGGCCCTGAGCCTCACAGATACGCAGTATTTT.

This clonotype was detected only a few times. At one end, the junction sequence differs from germline, possibly due to a read error. This chain connects TRBV5-3 to TRBJ1-5, with unresolved D. TRBV5-3 is flagged as an ORF with uncertain function. The CDR3 runs 16 residues. This CDR3 reads CASSLEWGAGNQPQHF. The CDR3 bases are TGTGCCAGCAGCTTGGAGTGGGGTGCGGGCAATCAGCCCCAGCATTTT.

Of note for this clonotype: A much larger clone lies a single base off, so this may be a read error. The chain links TRBV14 to TRBJ2-5; D is unclear. CDR1 and CDR2 from the germline V gene are SGHDN and FVKESK. This CDR3 comprises 14 residues. CDR3: CTSSQDWVEETQYF. In nucleotides, the CDR3 is TGTACCAGCAGCCAAGATTGGGTTGAAGAGACCCAGTACTTC.

The rearrangement uses TRBV19 and TRBJ2-5; 10 nucleotides match TRBD2. The J segment lost 4 bases and the V segment lost 8 bases, leaving 7 bases of the junction unmatched. There are 14 residues in the CDR3. Looked up from germline, CDR1 is LNHDA and CDR2 is SQIVND (reference sequence). This chain's CDR3 is CASGSGRSRETQYF. For the CDR3, the DNA is TGTGCCAGTGGTAGCGGGAGGAGCCGAGAGACCCAGTACTTC. The full variable domain, completed using reference TRBV19 and TRBJ2-5, is DGGITQSPKYLFRKEGQNVTLSCEQNLNHDAMYWYRQDPGQGLRLIYYSQIVNDFQKGDIAEGYSVSREKKESFPLTVTSAQKNPTAFYLCASGSGRSRETQYFGPGTRLLVL.

This sequence joins TRBV6-2 or TRBV6-3 and TRBJ1-1; a possible D gene is TRBD1 (6 bases). Trimming left V 5 bases short and J 5 bases short, with 21 bases between. This CDR3 has 16 amino acids. Looked up from germline, CDR1 is MNHEY and CDR2 is SVGEGT. CDR3 region: CASSPIVAQRGTEAFF. The CDR3, as DNA: TGTGCCAGCAGTCCCATCGTTGCGCAAAGGGGGACTGAAGCTTTCTTT.

This clonotype has just a few counts. The chain uses TRBV15 and TRBJ1-6, with TRBD1 matching over 11 bases. The germline CDR1 and CDR2 sequences are LNHNV and YYDKDF (reference sequence). This CDR3 comprises 14 residues. The V and J ends lost 5 bases and 7 bases, in that order; junction bases with no gene match: 1. This chain's CDR3 is CATSGDRGNSPLHF. The CDR3 DNA sequence: TGTGCCACCAGCGGGGACAGGGGGAATTCACCCCTCCACTTT.

This clonotype was counted a few times. This chain connects TRBV11-1 to TRBJ2-7; the D gene is possibly TRBD1 (6 bases). V dropped 3 bases and J dropped 4 bases, with 16 bases sitting between them. This CDR3 is built from 15 residues. Germline assignment: CDR1 SGHAT and CDR2 FQDESV (reference sequence). The CDR3 DNA sequence: TGTGCCAGCAGCTTTCGTACAGGGAGCGCATACGAGCAGTACTTC. This encodes CASSFRTGSAYEQYF.

CDR3 DNA: TGTGCCAGCGGTCCCGGGACAGTTTACGAGCAGTACTTC. It is translated as CASGPGTVYEQYF. V usage is TRBV2 and J usage is TRBJ2-7; 7 bases agree with TRBD1. Trimming removed 8 bases from V and 4 bases from J; junction bases left unmatched: 8. From germline, CDR1 is SNHLY and CDR2 FYNNEI. CDR3 length: 13 amino acids.

With regard to this clonotype: Since a much larger clone is just one base distant, this may be a read error. The gene calls are TRBV9 and TRBJ1-1, with TRBD1 matching over 7 bases. Germline V gene data show CDR1 as SGDLS and CDR2 as YYNGEE. This CDR3 contains 14 residues. The J segment lost 7 bases and the V segment lost 4 bases, leaving 10 bases of the junction unmatched. CDR3 loop: CASSLTQGGIEAFF. The CDR3, as DNA: TGTGCCAGCAGCTTAACCCAGGGGGGCATTGAAGCTTTCTTT.

The genes are TRBV5-5 and TRBJ2-1; 9 nucleotides line up with TRBD1. The CDR3 is made up of 18 amino acids. Trimming removed 0 bases from V and 6 bases from J; junction bases left unmatched: 13. The germline CDR1 and CDR2 sequences are SGHKS and YYEKEE (reference sequence). The CDR3 nucleotides read TGTGCCAGCAGCTTGGAAGGGACGGACAGGGGCTACAGCAATGAGCAGTTCTTC. Translated: CASSLEGTDRGYSNEQFF.

This clonotype was seen repeatedly, ten times or more. The chain employs TRBV14 and TRBJ2-5; D is uncertain. V was trimmed by 3 bases and J by 7 bases, leaving 15 bases between them. Germline CDR1 is SGHDN and CDR2 is FVKESK. The CDR3 runs to 14 residues. The chain's CDR3 is CASSHSLIDWTQYF. CDR3 nucleotides: TGTGCCAGCAGCCATAGCCTGATAGATTGGACCCAGTACTTC.

In regard to this clonotype: A junction end diverges from the germline sequence, so it may reflect a read error. The chain employs TRBV7-6 and TRBJ2-2; perhaps TRBD1 as D (6 bases). In germline, CDR1 is SGHVS, CDR2 FNYEAQ. This CDR3 has 13 amino acids. The CDR3 loop reads CASSFRGPGELSF. DNA for the CDR3: TGTGCCAGCAGCTTCAGGGGTCCCGGGGAGCTGTCTTTT.

To note about this clonotype: Just one base apart from a much larger clone, this may be a read error. The rearrangement joins TRBV19 to TRBJ2-4, with TRBD2 identical over 7 bases. The CDR3 is 13 amino acids. Germline CDR1 and CDR2: LNHDA and SQIVND (reference sequence). V dropped 5 bases and J dropped 8; count of bases not matched to a gene: 6. The CDR3 nucleotides are TGTGCCAGTAGTGCAGCGGGGCCTGACATTCAGTACTTC. Its translation is CASSAAGPDIQYF.

The V call is TRBV6-5, the J call TRBJ2-7; unclear D gene. Germline V gene data show CDR1 as MNHEY and CDR2 as SVGAGI. V shed 4 bases and J shed 0 bases, with 7 bases lying between them. The CDR3 runs 13 residues. Here the CDR3 reads CASSLVNSYEQYF. CDR3 DNA: TGTGCCAGCAGTTTGGTTAACTCCTACGAGCAGTACTTC.

In regard to this clonotype: A single base separates this from a much larger clone, so it may be a read error. J is TRBJ2-7 and V is TRBV7-9; 9 positions agree with TRBD2. CDR1 SEHNR and CDR2 FQNEAQ come from the germline V gene (reference sequence). This CDR3 contains 16 residues. V lost 4 bases, J lost 3 bases, and 10 bases stayed unmatched. In nucleotides, the CDR3 is TGTGCCAGCAGCTCCATAGCGGGAGATGGGGGCTACGAGCAGTACTTC. Translation: CASSSIAGDGGYEQYF.

The sample holds many counts of this clonotype. This chain links TRBV7-9 with TRBJ2-4; 8 positions match TRBD1. Germline CDR1 and CDR2: SEHNR and FQNEAQ (reference sequence). Germline trimming cut 5 bases from V and 7 bases from J; bases unmatched to any gene: 1. The CDR3 covers 12 residues. The CDR3 sequence: CASSRQGNIQYF. CDR3 in DNA: TGTGCCAGCAGCCGACAGGGGAACATTCAGTACTTC.

This clonotype was seen at least ten times. CDR3 in amino acids: CSVTTGKYEQYF. The CDR3 coding sequence is TGCAGCGTTACGACAGGGAAGTACGAGCAGTACTTC. The genes are TRBV29-1 and TRBJ2-7; the match to TRBD1 covers 7 bases. V shed 5 bases and J 4 bases; nucleotides not matched to a gene: 5. This CDR3 contains 12 residues. CDR1 is SQVTM and CDR2 is ANQGSEA in the germline V gene.

This clonotype was recorded at least ten times. This chain uses TRBV6-5 with TRBJ2-7; D not certain. The V gene's germline CDR1 is MNHEY and CDR2 SVGAGI. Trimming took off 0 bases at V and 2 bases at J, with 5 bases between the two ends. The CDR3 sequence is 13 residues long. CDR3 in amino acids: CASSYSVTYEQYF. As DNA, the CDR3 is TGTGCCAGCAGTTACTCTGTGACCTACGAGCAGTACTTC.

This clonotype came up a few times. The chain joins TRBV20-1 to TRBJ2-3; TRBD2 is a possible D gene (6 bases). CDR3 size: 15 residues. Germline lookup yields CDR1 DFQATT and CDR2 SNEGSKA (reference sequence). V was pared by 3 bases and J by 3 bases, with 16 bases between. The CDR3 DNA sequence: TGCAGTGCTAGGGCGGCGGGGACTGGGACAGATACGCAGTATTTT. As protein: CSARAAGTGTDTQYF.

V and J are TRBV28 and TRBJ2-7; unclear D gene. CDR1 is MDHEN and CDR2 is SYDVKM in the germline V gene. The CDR3 runs to 14 residues. Trimming cost V 5 bases and J 1 base, with 12 bases left between them. Here the CDR3 DNA reads TGTGCCAGCAGTCCACGTTGGGCTTCCTACGAGCAGTACTTC. Translating gives CASSPRWASYEQYF.

This clonotype was observed a few times. The rearrangement joins TRBV7-9 to TRBJ1-2; no definite D call. From germline, CDR1 is SEHNR and CDR2 FQNEAQ (reference sequence). This CDR3 is 13 amino acids long. Trimming shortened V by 5 bases and J by 3 bases, and 10 bases separated the two germline ends. As DNA, the CDR3 is TGTGCCAGCAGCAAAACCGAGCACTATGGCTACACCTTC. This gives the protein CASSKTEHYGYTF.